One and the same sample provided the 17 T cell receptor beta chains below, sequenced in a study of T-cell reconstitution after alpha-beta-depleted transplantation in children (dated by TCRdb to 2016 to 2018). Taken with the paper, the label for treatment or condition translates to: allogeneic hematopoietic cell transplantation with graft depleted of TCRalphabeta T cells and CD19 B cells. The method behind the library was PCR. Sequencing took place on an Illumina HiSeq 2500. TCR libraries were prepared with molecular barcoding, using unique molecular identifiers to normalize TCRbeta repertoire quantification. Through fastp at Q25 and MiXCR, TCRdb rebuilt clones from the public reads, retaining in-frame beta chains. Rows with one shared CDR3 protein collapse into an entry with the most common genes and DNA. For this sample the table gives almost 600,000 distinct CDR3 sequences, of which roughly 27% were detected only once. 35% to 40% of the sample is held by the ten biggest clonotypes.

The sequencing here drew on PBMCs, taken before TCRalphabeta/CD19-depleted stem cell transplant. These receptors were obtained from a boy younger than two with Wiskott-Aldrich syndrome, due to receive a stem cell transplant.

The chain employs TRBV28 and TRBJ1-2; TRBD1 might be the D (6 bases). Trimming removed 5 bases from V and 4 bases from J, with 14 bases in between. Germline CDR1 and CDR2: MDHEN and SYDVKM. The CDR3 is 14 residues long. The CDR3 loop is CASSMTGARYGYTF. CDR3 bases: TGTGCCAGCAGTATGACGGGGGCACGCTATGGCTACACCTTC.

The table lists this clonotype with a few counts. The chain uses TRBV5-1 and TRBJ2-2; a possible D gene is TRBD2 (6 bases). CDR1 and CDR2 from the germline V gene are SGHRS and YFSETQ. The CDR3 runs to 14 residues. With 7 bases removed from V and 3 bases from J, the gap between germline ends came to 13 bases. The CDR3 DNA is TGCGCCAGCGTAGCGGTCCCGGACACCGGGGAGCTGTTTTTT. Translated, it gives CASVAVPDTGELFF. The variable domain in full, with the rest retrieved from reference TRBV5-1 and TRBJ2-2, is KAGVTQTPRYLIKTRGQQVTLSCSPISGHRSVSWYQQTPGQGLQFLFEYFSETQRNKGNFPGRFSGRQFSNSRSEMNVSTLELGDSALYLCASVAVPDTGELFFGEGSRLTVL.

This clonotype was detected ten times or more. The chain joins TRBV7-6 to TRBJ2-1, with D unresolved. The CDR3 is made up of 13 amino acids. The V gene lost 1 base and the J gene lost 7 bases, with 8 bases spanning the gap. Germline-derived CDR1 and CDR2 are SGHVS and FNYEAQ. The CDR3 is CASSLERANEQFF. The CDR3 DNA is TGTGCCAGCAGCTTAGAGCGCGCAAATGAGCAGTTCTTC. Drawing the rest from reference TRBV7-6 and TRBJ2-1, the complete variable domain is GAGVSQSPRYKVTKRGQDVALRCDPISGHVSLYWYRQALGQGPEFLTYFNYEAQQDKSGLPNDRFSAERPEGSISTLTIQRTEQRDSAMYRCASSLERANEQFFGPGTRLTVL.

Here the CDR3 reads CASSRGQGNEKLFF. CDR3 bases: TGTGCCAGCAGCCGAGGACAGGGAAATGAAAAACTGTTTTTT. This chain links TRBV7-2 with TRBJ1-4; 8 nucleotides line up with TRBD1. With 5 bases clipped from V and 5 bases from J, the junction kept 4 bases outside the gene matches. Germline values: CDR1 SGHTA, CDR2 FQGNSA. There are 14 residues in the CDR3.

This clonotype turned up a few times. V and J are TRBV6-1 and TRBJ1-6, with 8 bases that match TRBD1. Per the germline V gene, CDR1 is MNHNS and CDR2 is SASEGT. J lost 9 bases, V lost 10 bases, and 8 bases had no gene match. The CDR3 is 13 residues long. CDR3 amino acids: CATRQGKSSPLHF. Written as DNA, the CDR3 is TGTGCCACCAGACAGGGGAAAAGTTCACCCCTCCACTTT.

This chain links TRBV20-1 with TRBJ1-2; 8 bases line up with TRBD1. After removal of 8 bases from V and 0 bases from J, the junction contained 11 bases not matched to a gene. The CDR3 loop spans 15 amino acids. The germline V gene has CDR1 DFQATT and CDR2 SNEGSKA (reference sequence). The CDR3 loop is CSPGGRIASNYGYTF. In nucleotides, the CDR3 is TGCAGTCCAGGGGGCAGGATAGCCTCTAACTATGGCTACACCTTC.

The V and J genes are TRBV5-1 and TRBJ2-3; TRBD1 might be the D (6 bases). The V and J ends lost 1 base and 2 bases respectively, with 14 bases between them. The CDR3 spans 16 residues. Germline lookup yields CDR1 SGHRS and CDR2 YFSETQ. Here the CDR3 DNA reads TGCGCCAGCAGCTTGCAGGCAGGGGTCTTCACAGATACGCAGTATTTT. The encoded protein is CASSLQAGVFTDTQYF.

This chain joins TRBV3-1 and TRBJ1-4; 9 positions agree with TRBD1. Germline-derived CDR1 and CDR2 are LGHDT and YNNKEL (reference sequence). V shed 0 bases, J shed 3 bases, and the junction held 14 bases outside the gene matches. This CDR3 is built from 20 residues. The CDR3 region is CASSQDTGQGLGIANEKLFF. In DNA, the CDR3 is TGTGCCAGCAGCCAAGATACGGGACAGGGATTGGGTATAGCTAATGAAAAACTGTTTTTT.

This chain connects TRBV15 to TRBJ1-3; no firm D call. V was cut by 0 bases and J by 6 bases, with 6 bases left in between. The CDR3 spans 13 residues. Looked up from germline, CDR1 is LNHNV and CDR2 is YYDKDF (reference sequence). The CDR3 nucleotides read TGTGCCACCAGCAGAGATCGTATAAACACCATATATTTT. Amino acids: CATSRDRINTIYF.

This clonotype came up once. The rearrangement links TRBV5-1 to TRBJ2-2, with D hard to call. V gave up 0 bases and J gave up 7 bases, with 10 bases separating them. The V gene's germline CDR1 is SGHRS and CDR2 YFSETQ. This CDR3 contains 14 residues. This CDR3 is CASSLEPPYGELFF. CDR3 in DNA: TGCGCCAGCAGCTTGGAGCCCCCCTACGGGGAGCTGTTTTTT.

The rearrangement uses TRBV5-1 and TRBJ2-3; D perhaps matches TRBD1 (6 bases). Per the germline V gene, CDR1 is SGHRS and CDR2 is YFSETQ. CDR3 size: 17 residues. Trimming pared 5 bases from V and 0 bases from J, leaving 19 bases between. The CDR3 protein is CASSYYPGEESTDTQYF. CDR3 DNA sequence: TGCGCCAGCAGTTATTATCCAGGGGAAGAGAGCACAGATACGCAGTATTTT.

The chain carries TRBV5-4 and TRBJ2-3; 12 positions agree with TRBD2. This CDR3 contains 13 residues. Germline-derived CDR1 and CDR2 are SGHNT and YYREEE (reference sequence). V lost 9 bases and J lost 5; bases outside the gene matches: 4. The CDR3 reads CATRTSGKDTQYF. The CDR3, as DNA: TGTGCCACCCGGACTAGCGGGAAAGATACGCAGTATTTT.

This clonotype showed up just a few times. V and J are TRBV28 and TRBJ2-7; tentatively, D is TRBD2 (5 bases). The V end lost 6 bases, the J end lost 4 bases, and 10 bases lay between the germline ends. Germline assignment: CDR1 MDHEN and CDR2 SYDVKM. The CDR3 has 12 amino acids. The CDR3 DNA is TGTGCCAGCAGAGCGGTGAGATACGAGCAGTACTTC. This codes for CASRAVRYEQYF.

This clonotype was counted between two and nine times. The chain carries TRBV12-3 or TRBV12-4 and TRBJ1-1; 8 bases fit TRBD1. Germline trimming cut 5 bases from V and 1 base from J; bases unmatched to any gene: 6. The CDR3 spans 15 residues. The CDR3 spells CASSRNRGSNTEAFF. As DNA, the CDR3 is TGTGCCAGCAGTCGGAACAGGGGGTCGAACACTGAAGCTTTCTTT.

This clonotype was seen only a few times. The chain combines TRBV28 with TRBJ2-7; D may be TRBD2 (5 bases). The CDR3 length is 15 residues. Germline V lookup: CDR1 MDHEN, CDR2 SYDVKM. The V end was cut by 6 bases, the J end by 4 bases, with 19 bases between. The CDR3 nucleotides are TGTGCCAGCAGCGCGCCGGGCCCAGCGGAATACGAGCAGTACTTC. It specifies CASSAPGPAEYEQYF.

The chain links TRBV20-1 to TRBJ1-5, with D hard to call. Germline assignment: CDR1 DFQATT and CDR2 SNEGSKA (reference sequence). There are 13 residues in the CDR3. V dropped 3 bases and J dropped 5 bases, with 11 bases sitting between them. The CDR3 nucleotides are TGCAGTGCTAGGTTCGACGGAGATCAGCCCCAGCATTTT. It specifies CSARFDGDQPQHF.

This clonotype has a handful of counts. The genes are TRBV7-9 and TRBJ2-7; 10 positions match TRBD2. J gave up 5 bases and V 3 bases, and 4 bases lay outside the gene matches. Germline assignment: CDR1 SEHNR and CDR2 FQNEAQ (reference sequence). The CDR3 runs to 14 residues. This CDR3 is CASSLSGRADEQYF. CDR3 DNA sequence: TGTGCCAGCAGCTTGAGCGGGAGGGCCGACGAGCAGTACTTC. The entire variable domain, with the rest obtained from reference TRBV7-9 and TRBJ2-7, is as follows: DTGVSQNPRHKITKRGQNVTFRCDPISEHNRLYWYRQTLGQGPEFLTYFQNEAQLEKSRLLSDRFSAERPKGSFSTLEIQRTEQGDSAMYLCASSLSGRADEQYFGPGTRLTVT.